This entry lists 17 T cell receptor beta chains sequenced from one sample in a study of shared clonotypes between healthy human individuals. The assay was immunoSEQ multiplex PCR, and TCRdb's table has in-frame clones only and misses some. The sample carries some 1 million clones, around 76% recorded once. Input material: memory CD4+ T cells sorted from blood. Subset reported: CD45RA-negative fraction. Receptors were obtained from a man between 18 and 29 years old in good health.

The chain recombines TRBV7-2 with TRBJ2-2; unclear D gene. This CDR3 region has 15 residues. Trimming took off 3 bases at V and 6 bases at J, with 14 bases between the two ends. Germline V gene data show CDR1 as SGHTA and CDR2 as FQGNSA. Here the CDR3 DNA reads TGTGCCAGCAGCTTCACCACCCAGCATGCCGGGGAGCTGTTTTTT. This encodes CASSFTTQHAGELFF.

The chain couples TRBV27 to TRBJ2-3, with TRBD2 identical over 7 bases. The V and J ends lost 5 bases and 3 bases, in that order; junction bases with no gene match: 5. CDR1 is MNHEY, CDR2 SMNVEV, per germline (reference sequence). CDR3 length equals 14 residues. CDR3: CASSLWTSTDTQYF. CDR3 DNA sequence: TGTGCCAGCAGTCTCTGGACTAGTACAGATACGCAGTATTTT.

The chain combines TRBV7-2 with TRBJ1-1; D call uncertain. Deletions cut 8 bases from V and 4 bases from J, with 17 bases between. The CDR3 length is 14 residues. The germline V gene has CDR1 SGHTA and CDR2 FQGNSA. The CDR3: CASRLPGWTTEAFF. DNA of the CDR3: TGTGCCAGCCGGTTGCCGGGGTGGACCACTGAAGCTTTCTTT.

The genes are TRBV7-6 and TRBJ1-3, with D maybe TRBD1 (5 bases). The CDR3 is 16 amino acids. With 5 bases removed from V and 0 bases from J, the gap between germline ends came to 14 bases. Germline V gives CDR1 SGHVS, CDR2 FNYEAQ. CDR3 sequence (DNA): TGTGCCAGCAGCCCCGGGATCAGGGACTCTGGAAACACCATATATTTT. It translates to CASSPGIRDSGNTIYF.

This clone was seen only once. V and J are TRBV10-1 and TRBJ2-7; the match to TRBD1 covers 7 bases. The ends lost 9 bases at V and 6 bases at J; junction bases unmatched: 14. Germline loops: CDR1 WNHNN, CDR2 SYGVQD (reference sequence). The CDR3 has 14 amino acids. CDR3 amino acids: CASSTGTVGGEQYF. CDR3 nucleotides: TGCGCCAGTTCAACCGGGACAGTTGGGGGCGAGCAGTACTTC.

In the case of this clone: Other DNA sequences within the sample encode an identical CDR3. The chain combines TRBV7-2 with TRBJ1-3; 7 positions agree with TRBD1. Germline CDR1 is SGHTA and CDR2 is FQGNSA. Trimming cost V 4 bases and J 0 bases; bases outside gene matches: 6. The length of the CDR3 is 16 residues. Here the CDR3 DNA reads TGTGCCAGCAGCTCCGGACAGGTCAGCTCTGGAAACACCATATATTTT. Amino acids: CASSSGQVSSGNTIYF.

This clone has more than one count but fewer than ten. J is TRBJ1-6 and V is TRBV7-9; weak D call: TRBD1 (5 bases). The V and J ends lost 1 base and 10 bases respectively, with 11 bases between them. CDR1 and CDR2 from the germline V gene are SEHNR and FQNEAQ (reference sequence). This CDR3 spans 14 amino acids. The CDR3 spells CASSLGQGGSPLHF. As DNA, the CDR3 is TGTGCCAGCAGCTTAGGGCAGGGAGGATCACCCCTCCACTTT.

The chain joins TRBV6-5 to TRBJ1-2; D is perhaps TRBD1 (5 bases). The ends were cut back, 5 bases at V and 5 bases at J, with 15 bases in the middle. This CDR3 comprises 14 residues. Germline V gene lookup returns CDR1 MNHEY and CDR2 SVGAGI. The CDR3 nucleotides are TGTGCCAGCAGTCCAAATAAAAGACAGTATGGCTACACCTTC. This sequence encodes CASSPNKRQYGYTF.

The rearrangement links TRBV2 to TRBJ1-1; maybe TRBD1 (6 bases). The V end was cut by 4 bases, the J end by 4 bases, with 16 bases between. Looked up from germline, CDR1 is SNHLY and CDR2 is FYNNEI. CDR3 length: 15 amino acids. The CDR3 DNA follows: TGTGCCAGCAGTGGAGGGGGAGAGTTTAGCACTGAAGCTTTCTTT. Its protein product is CASSGGGEFSTEAFF.

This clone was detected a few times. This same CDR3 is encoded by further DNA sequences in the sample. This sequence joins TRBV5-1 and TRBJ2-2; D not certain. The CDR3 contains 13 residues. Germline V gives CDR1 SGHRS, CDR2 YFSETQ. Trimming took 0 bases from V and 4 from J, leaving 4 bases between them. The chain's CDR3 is CASSLGPTGELFF. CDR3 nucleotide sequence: TGCGCCAGCAGCTTGGGACCCACCGGGGAGCTGTTTTTT.

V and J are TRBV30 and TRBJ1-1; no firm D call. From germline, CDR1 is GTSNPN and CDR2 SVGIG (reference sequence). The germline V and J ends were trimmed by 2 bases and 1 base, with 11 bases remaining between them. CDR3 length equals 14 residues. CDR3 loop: CAWSPVVGNTEAFF. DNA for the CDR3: TGTGCCTGGAGTCCCGTGGTGGGGAACACTGAAGCTTTCTTT.

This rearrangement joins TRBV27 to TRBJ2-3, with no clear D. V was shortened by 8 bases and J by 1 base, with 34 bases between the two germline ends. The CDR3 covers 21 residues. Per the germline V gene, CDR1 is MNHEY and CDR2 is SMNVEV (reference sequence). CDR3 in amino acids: CASHTLTSLGVGRRGTDTQYF. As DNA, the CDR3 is TGTGCCAGCCATACCCTTACTTCTTTGGGCGTGGGCCGTCGCGGCACAGATACGCAGTATTTT.

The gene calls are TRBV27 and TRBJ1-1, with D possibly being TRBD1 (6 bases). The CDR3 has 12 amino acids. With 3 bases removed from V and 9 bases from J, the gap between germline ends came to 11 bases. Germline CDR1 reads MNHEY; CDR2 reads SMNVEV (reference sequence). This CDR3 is CASSLGGTQAFF. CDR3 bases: TGTGCCAGCAGTTTGGGTGGGACACAAGCTTTCTTT.

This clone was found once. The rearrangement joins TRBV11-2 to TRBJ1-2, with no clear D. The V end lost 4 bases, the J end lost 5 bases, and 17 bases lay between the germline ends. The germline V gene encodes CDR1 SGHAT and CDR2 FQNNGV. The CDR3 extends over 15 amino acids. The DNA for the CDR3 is TGTGCCAGCAGCTCCACGCCAGACGGCAGATATGGCTACACCTTC. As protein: CASSSTPDGRYGYTF.

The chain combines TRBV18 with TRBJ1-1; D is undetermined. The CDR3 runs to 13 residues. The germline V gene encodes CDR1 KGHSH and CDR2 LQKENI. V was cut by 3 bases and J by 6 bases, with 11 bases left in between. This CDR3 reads CASSPVGGAEAFF. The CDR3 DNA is TGTGCCAGCTCACCTGTGGGTGGCGCTGAAGCTTTCTTT.

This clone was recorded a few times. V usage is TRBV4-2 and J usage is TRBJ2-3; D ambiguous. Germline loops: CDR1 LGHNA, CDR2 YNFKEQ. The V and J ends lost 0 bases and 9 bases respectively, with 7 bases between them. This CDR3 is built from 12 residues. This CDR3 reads CASSQDELTQYF. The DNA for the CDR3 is TGTGCCAGCAGCCAAGATGAGCTAACGCAGTATTTT.

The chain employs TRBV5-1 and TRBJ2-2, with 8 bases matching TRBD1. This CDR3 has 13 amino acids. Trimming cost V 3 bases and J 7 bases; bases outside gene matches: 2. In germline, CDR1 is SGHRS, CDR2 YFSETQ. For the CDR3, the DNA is TGCGCCAGCAGCTCACAGGGGGTCGGGGAGCTGTTTTTT. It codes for CASSSQGVGELFF.